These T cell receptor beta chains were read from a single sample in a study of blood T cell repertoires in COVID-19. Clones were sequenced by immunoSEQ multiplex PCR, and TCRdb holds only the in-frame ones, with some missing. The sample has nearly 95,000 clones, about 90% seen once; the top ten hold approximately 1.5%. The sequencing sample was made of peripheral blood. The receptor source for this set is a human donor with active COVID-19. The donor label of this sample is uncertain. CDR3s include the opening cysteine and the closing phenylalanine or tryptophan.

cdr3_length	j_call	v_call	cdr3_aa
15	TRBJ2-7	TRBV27	CASSFRVTAAYEQYF
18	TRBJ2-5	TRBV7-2	CASSNGSVWWGVGETQYF
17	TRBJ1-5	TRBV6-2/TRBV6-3	CASSPWDSHLSNQPQHF
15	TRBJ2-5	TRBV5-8	CASSFPSGGEETQYF
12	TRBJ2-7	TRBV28	CASYSPNYEQYF
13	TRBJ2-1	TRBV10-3	CAISEWQGGEQFF
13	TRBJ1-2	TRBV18	CASSRAGGGGYTF
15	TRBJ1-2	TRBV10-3	CAISSRQGALNGYTF
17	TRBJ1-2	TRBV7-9	CASSLFPQLRWSYGYTF
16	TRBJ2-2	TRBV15	CATSRDRGRGAGELFF
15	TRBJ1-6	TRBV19	CASTPGGEYNSPLHF
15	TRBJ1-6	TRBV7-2	CASSLQGTSRSPLHF